This T cell receptor beta chain stems from a study of blood T cell repertoires in COVID-19. Looking at the study overall: T cells, B-cell-depleted T cells, or PBMCs supplied cDNA or gDNA.

Germline V CDR1 and CDR2: MNHEY, SMNVEV (reference sequence). Trimming removed 2 bases at V and 1 base at J, with 8 bases between. The CDR3 spans 14 residues. Original data processing: Estimation of nucleated cell counts relied on the amplification of reference gene primers. Sequencing used immunoSEQ multiplex PCR; TCRdb keeps in-frame clones, though not all of them. V, J and clone size were drawn from that table, and D and trimming were deduced from the DNA. The sample includes approximately 260,000 clones, 80% to 95% of them seen just once. Individuals drawn from 20 to 30 US areas were about 18 to 95 years old. Allocation to cohorts depended on clinical history reported by the participants.

The receptor was derived from a woman aged 18-29 years who had recovered from COVID-19. The rearrangement uses TRBV27 and TRBJ1-1; D unresolved. Material: PBMCs or T cells enriched from blood (not recorded which). The CDR3 reads CASSLHAENTEAFF. The CDR3 DNA follows: TGTGCCAGCAGTTTACATGCAGAGAACACTGAAGCTTTCTTT.